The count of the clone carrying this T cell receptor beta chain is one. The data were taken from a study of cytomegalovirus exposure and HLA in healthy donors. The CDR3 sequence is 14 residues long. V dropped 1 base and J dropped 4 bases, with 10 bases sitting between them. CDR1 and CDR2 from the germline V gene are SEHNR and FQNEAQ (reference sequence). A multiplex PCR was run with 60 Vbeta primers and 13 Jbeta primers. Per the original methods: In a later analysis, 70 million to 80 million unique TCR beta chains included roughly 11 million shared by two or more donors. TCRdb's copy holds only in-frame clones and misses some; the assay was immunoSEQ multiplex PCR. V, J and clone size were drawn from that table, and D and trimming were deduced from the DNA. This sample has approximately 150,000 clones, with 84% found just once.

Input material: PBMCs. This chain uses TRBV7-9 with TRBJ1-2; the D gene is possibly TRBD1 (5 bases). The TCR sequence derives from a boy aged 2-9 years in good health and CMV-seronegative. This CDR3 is CASSLVQGLYGYTF. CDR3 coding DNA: TGTGCCAGCAGCTTAGTCCAGGGTCTCTATGGCTACACCTTC.